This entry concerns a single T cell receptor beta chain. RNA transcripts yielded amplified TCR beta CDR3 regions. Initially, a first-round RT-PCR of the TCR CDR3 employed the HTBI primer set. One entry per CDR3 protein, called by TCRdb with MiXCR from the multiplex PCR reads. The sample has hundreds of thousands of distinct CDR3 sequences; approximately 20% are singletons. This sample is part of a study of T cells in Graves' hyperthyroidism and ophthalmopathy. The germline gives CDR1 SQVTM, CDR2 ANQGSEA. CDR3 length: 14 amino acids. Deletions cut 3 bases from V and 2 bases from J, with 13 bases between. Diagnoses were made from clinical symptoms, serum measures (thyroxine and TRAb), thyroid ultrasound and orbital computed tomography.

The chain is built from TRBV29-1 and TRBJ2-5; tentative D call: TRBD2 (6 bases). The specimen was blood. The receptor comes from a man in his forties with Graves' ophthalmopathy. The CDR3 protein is CSVESFGLQETQYF. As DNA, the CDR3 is TGCAGCGTTGAGTCTTTCGGACTACAAGAGACCCAGTACTTC.